This T cell receptor beta chain was sequenced in a study of blood T cell repertoires in COVID-19. Source study methods: Nucleated cell number was recorded as an estimate derived from reference gene primer amplification. TCRdb's table, derived via immunoSEQ multiplex PCR, lists solely in-frame clones and lacks some. V and J calls plus clone size are reproduced from that table; the DNA served to infer D and trimming. The sample includes around 470,000 clones, roughly 87% of them seen just once. The CDR3 sequence is 11 residues long. Looked up from germline, CDR1 is SGHKS and CDR2 is YYEKEE (reference sequence). The V end lost 4 bases, the J end lost 14 bases, and 13 bases lay between the germline ends.

The rearrangement uses TRBV5-5 and TRBJ2-1, with D perhaps TRBD1 (6 bases). This clonotype originated in a man younger than 35 who had recovered from COVID-19. The sequenced material came from PBMCs or T cells enriched from blood (not recorded which). The CDR3 coding sequence is TGTGCCAGCAGCCACAGGGAAGAGGAGTTCTTC. Translated, it gives CASSHREEEFF.